The 19 T cell receptor beta chains reported below all come from one sample, sequenced in a study of CDR3 diversity in severe acne. TCRdb recomputed calls from the PCR reads with MiXCR, one row per CDR3 protein. Seen here are more than 70,000 distinct CDR3 sequences, about 49% observed once, and the top ten hold roughly 10%. What was sequenced was blood. These receptors were obtained from a male donor with severe acne vulgaris.

In the case of this clonotype: Its ends do not fully match the called genes, so a read error is possible. The CDR3, as DNA: TGTGCCAGCAGTTTAGAGAAGGTTAACTATGGCTACGCCTTC. Translated, it gives CASSLEKVNYGYAF. The chain couples TRBV12-3 or TRBV12-4 to TRBJ1-2; D not resolved. The CDR3 has 14 residues.

This sequence joins TRBV7-2 and TRBJ1-2; no definite D call. Germline V gene lookup returns CDR1 SGHTA and CDR2 FQGNSA. Trimming removed 5 bases at V and 7 bases at J, with 23 bases between. This CDR3 is 16 amino acids long. DNA for the CDR3: TGTGCCAGCAGCCCCATTGTAGCGACAACCTTCCCTGGCTACACCTTC. Translated, it gives CASSPIVATTFPGYTF.

This chain uses TRBV6-2 or TRBV6-3 with TRBJ1-1, with D tentatively TRBD1 (5 bases). The CDR3 runs to 11 residues. Germline CDR1 reads MNHEY; CDR2 reads SVGEGT. V dropped 6 bases and J dropped 8 bases, with 10 bases sitting between them. The CDR3 loop is CASRLPGEAFF. The CDR3, as DNA: TGTGCCAGCAGACTTCCAGGGGAAGCTTTCTTT.

The chain has TRBV20-1 and TRBJ1-2; 10 bases line up with TRBD1. CDR3 length equals 13 residues. The V and J ends lost 8 bases and 5 bases, in that order; junction bases with no gene match: 8. Germline V lookup: CDR1 DFQATT, CDR2 SNEGSKA (reference sequence). This CDR3 reads CSTSTGGHYGYTF. The DNA of the CDR3 is TGCAGTACCTCGACAGGGGGCCATTATGGCTACACCTTC.

Of note for this clonotype: The limits of the CDR3 on the DNA are not certain, so only TCRdb's listed CDR3 is given. V and J are TRBV6-2 or TRBV6-3 and TRBJ2-7; the table's D call, TRBD1, was not checked against the DNA. The germline V gene encodes CDR1 MNHEY and CDR2 SVGEGT. The CDR3 is made up of 23 amino acids, end residues included. This CDR3 reads CASSYGSTGYTFGSGTGVYEQYF.

This sequence joins TRBV6-5 and TRBJ2-7; 7 bases fit TRBD2. Trimming at V came to 2 bases and at J to 3 bases, leaving 7 bases not matched to a gene. The germline CDR1 and CDR2 sequences are MNHEY and SVGAGI. This CDR3 comprises 15 residues. Here the CDR3 DNA reads TGTGCCAGCAGTTACGGGGGGGGAGGAGGCTACGAGCAGTACTTC. Its translation: CASSYGGGGGYEQYF.

The chain carries TRBV7-9 and TRBJ2-5, with a tentative D call TRBD2 (5 bases). V was shortened by 0 bases and J by 2 bases, with 13 bases between the two germline ends. CDR1 is SEHNR and CDR2 is FQNEAQ in the germline V gene (reference sequence). CDR3 length equals 16 residues. The CDR3 region has the DNA TGTGCCAGCAGCTTAGCTGGTCCGGGGTCTCAAGAGACCCAGTACTTC. It specifies CASSLAGPGSQETQYF.

The V and J genes are TRBV9 and TRBJ1-3, with a possible D match to TRBD1 (5 bases). Germline V gene sequence: CDR1 SGDLS, CDR2 YYNGEE. This CDR3 has 15 residues. With 0 bases removed from V and 1 base from J, the gap between germline ends came to 8 bases. CDR3 sequence: CASSVDGGSGNTIYF. Written as DNA, the CDR3 is TGTGCCAGCAGCGTAGATGGGGGATCTGGAAACACCATATATTTT.

Only a few counts were recorded for this clonotype. The V call is TRBV20-1, the J call TRBJ1-2; D possibly corresponds to TRBD1 (6 bases). Between the trimmed V and J ends, which lost 0 bases and 2 bases, there was a span of 7 bases. Germline CDR1 is DFQATT and CDR2 is SNEGSKA (reference sequence). There are 13 residues in the CDR3. The CDR3 sequence: CSARDTGNYGYTF. CDR3 bases: TGCAGTGCTAGAGATACAGGGAACTATGGCTACACCTTC.

This clonotype was observed at least ten times. The chain has TRBV5-6 and TRBJ1-6; D unclear. This CDR3 is 13 amino acids long. In germline, CDR1 is SGHDT, CDR2 YYEEEE. Trimming cost V 2 bases and J 2 bases, with 2 bases left between them. CDR3 amino acids: CASSFTYNSPLHF. The CDR3 DNA reads as TGTGCCAGCAGCTTCACCTATAATTCACCCCTCCACTTT.

This clonotype was observed many times. The rearrangement uses TRBV6-1 and TRBJ2-7, with TRBD1 identical over 11 bases. CDR3 length: 15 amino acids. CDR1 and CDR2 from the germline V gene are MNHNS and SASEGT. After removal of 1 base from V and 5 bases from J, the junction contained 4 bases not matched to a gene. The CDR3 here is CASSEEGTGGHEQYV. The CDR3 DNA is TGTGCCAGCAGTGAAGAGGGGACAGGGGGGCACGAGCAGTACGTC.

In this sample, this clonotype turned up many times. This chain uses TRBV6-1 with TRBJ1-6; no clear D gene. V was trimmed by 4 bases and J by 4 bases, leaving 8 bases between them. The CDR3 spans 14 residues. Germline-derived CDR1 and CDR2 are MNHNS and SASEGT. The CDR3 sequence: CASSAGPYNSPLHF. CDR3 DNA: TGTGCCAGCAGTGCGGGTCCATATAATTCACCCCTCCACTTT.

This chain joins TRBV9 and TRBJ1-2; D ambiguous. CDR3 length: 15 residues. From germline, CDR1 is SGDLS and CDR2 YYNGEE. Trimming took 4 bases from V and 6 from J, leaving 19 bases between them. The CDR3 DNA follows: TGTGCCAGCAGCCCGTACTTAACCGACGTCCATGGCTACACCTTC. Encoded protein: CASSPYLTDVHGYTF. The variable domain in full, completed from reference TRBV9 and TRBJ1-2, reads DSGVTQTPKHLITATGQRVTLRCSPRSGDLSVYWYQQSLDQGLQFLIQYYNGEERAKGNILERFSAQQFPDLHSELNLSSLELGDSALYFCASSPYLTDVHGYTFGSGTRLTVV.

The chain combines TRBV12-3 or TRBV12-4 with TRBJ2-1; TRBD2 matches at 7 bases. The CDR3 is 19 residues long. J was trimmed by 0 bases and V by 3 bases; bases with no gene match: 14. The CDR3 reads CASSLVSGLAISSYNEQFF. In DNA form, the CDR3 reads TGTGCCAGCAGTTTGGTTAGCGGGCTAGCGATCAGCTCCTACAATGAGCAGTTCTTC.

The chain couples TRBV11-2 to TRBJ1-5, with 7 nucleotides matching TRBD1. This CDR3 is built from 16 residues. The germline V gene encodes CDR1 SGHAT and CDR2 FQNNGV. V lost 1 base and J lost 7; bases outside the gene matches: 10. CDR3 sequence reads: CASSLGTGQLLQPQHF. The CDR3 nucleotides are TGTGCCAGCAGCTTAGGGACAGGCCAATTACTACAGCCCCAGCATTTT.

CDR3: CASSRTGQETQYF. CDR3 DNA: TGTGCCAGCAGCCGGACGGGGCAAGAGACCCAGTACTTC. The rearrangement links TRBV7-6 to TRBJ2-5, with a tentative D call TRBD2 (5 bases). Trimming removed 5 bases at V and 2 bases at J, with 9 bases between. This CDR3 has 13 residues. Looked up from germline, CDR1 is SGHVS and CDR2 is FNYEAQ.

The chain employs TRBV5-1 and TRBJ2-1; 8 bases are a match to TRBD1. Germline V CDR1 and CDR2: SGHRS, YFSETQ. The J segment lost 5 bases and the V segment lost 2 bases, leaving 6 bases of the junction unmatched. CDR3 length: 15 amino acids. CDR3 protein: CASSLGQGENNEQFF. The CDR3 DNA follows: TGCGCCAGCAGCTTAGGACAGGGAGAGAACAATGAGCAGTTCTTC.

This clonotype turned up a few times. Its ends do not fully match the called genes, so a read error is possible. The chain has TRBV20-1 and TRBJ2-7; 9 bases are a match to TRBD2. Germline CDR1 and CDR2: DFQATT and SNEGSKA (reference sequence). The length of the CDR3 is 13 residues. The CDR3 DNA reads TGTAGTATCCTAGCGGGAACAGGGTACGAGCAGTACTTC. Translated: CSILAGTGYEQYF.

The rearrangement links TRBV19 to TRBJ2-2, with D unresolved. Deletions cut 5 bases from V and 7 bases from J, with 11 bases between. The germline V gene has CDR1 LNHDA and CDR2 SQIVND (reference sequence). CDR3 length: 13 amino acids. The CDR3 DNA sequence: TGTGCCAGTAGTCCACGCGTGGGCGGGGAGCTGTTTTTT. This sequence encodes CASSPRVGGELFF.